Presented here are 17 T cell receptor beta chains from one specimen sequenced in a study of blood T cell repertoires in COVID-19. Profiled with immunoSEQ multiplex PCR; TCRdb holds only in-frame clones, not every one. This repertoire shows 210,000 or so clones, 80% to 90% found once; its top ten account for roughly 20%. The sequenced material came from peripheral blood. Receptors were obtained from an elderly woman with active or convalescent COVID-19.

V is TRBV5-4 and J is TRBJ2-3; 9 positions agree with TRBD1. The CDR3 is made up of 14 amino acids. J was trimmed by 4 bases and V by 4 bases; bases with no gene match: 4. Germline CDR1 SGHNT, CDR2 YYREEE (reference sequence). The CDR3 region is CASSTRQGADTQYF. The DNA of the CDR3 is TGTGCCAGCAGCACTCGACAGGGGGCAGATACGCAGTATTTT.

CDR3 nucleotides: TGTGCCAGCAGTTACGGGACTAGCGGGTCCTACGAGCAGTACTTC. Amino acid sequence: CASSYGTSGSYEQYF. The chain combines TRBV6-5 with TRBJ2-7, with TRBD2 matching over 12 bases. CDR3 length: 15 amino acids. The V gene end was trimmed by 2 bases and the J gene end by 1 base; junction bases not matched to a gene: 0. The germline V gene encodes CDR1 MNHEY and CDR2 SVGAGI.

The gene calls are TRBV20-1 and TRBJ2-7, with unresolved D. This CDR3 spans 11 amino acids. The ends were cut back, 6 bases at V and 0 bases at J, with 6 bases in the middle. Germline CDR1 is DFQATT and CDR2 is SNEGSKA (reference sequence). The CDR3 DNA follows: TGCAGTGCCCTTAGCTCCTACGAGCAGTACTTC. Translated: CSALSSYEQYF.

This chain links TRBV5-5 with TRBJ1-2, with D possibly matching TRBD1 (5 bases). The V end lost 5 bases, the J end lost 4 bases, and 15 bases lay between the germline ends. The length of the CDR3 is 14 residues. The germline V gene has CDR1 SGHKS and CDR2 YYEKEE (reference sequence). The DNA for the CDR3 is TGTGCCAGCAGGCCCCTCTCTGACAGCTATGGCTACACCTTC. This gives the protein CASRPLSDSYGYTF.

The V call is TRBV4-2, the J call TRBJ2-5; 9 nucleotides align to TRBD2. Germline V gene lookup returns CDR1 LGHNA and CDR2 YNFKEQ. The CDR3 is 17 residues long. The junction had 9 bases not matched to a gene; V was cut back by 1 base and J by 3 bases. The CDR3 protein is CASSQGVTAGGKETQYF. The CDR3 bases are TGTGCCAGCAGCCAAGGGGTCACAGCGGGGGGAAAAGAGACCCAGTACTTC.

The CDR3 loop is CASSVGGLGQPQHF. In DNA form, the CDR3 reads TGTGCCAGCAGCGTAGGCGGATTAGGTCAGCCCCAGCATTTT. The chain uses TRBV9 and TRBJ1-5; the D is unclear. The CDR3 runs to 14 residues. Trimming took 0 bases from V and 6 from J, leaving 10 bases between them. Germline CDR1 and CDR2: SGDLS and YYNGEE.

CDR3 DNA sequence: TGTGCCAGCAGCTTACAGTACCAGCTTTCGGGAGGGGGCTACACCTTC. This gives the protein CASSLQYQLSGGGYTF. This chain connects TRBV5-4 to TRBJ1-2; D is unresolved. CDR3 length: 16 amino acids. V was shortened by 2 bases and J by 8 bases, with 22 bases between the two germline ends. The germline gives CDR1 SGHNT, CDR2 YYREEE (reference sequence).

The V and J genes are TRBV4-3 and TRBJ2-7; a possible D gene is TRBD1 (5 bases). The CDR3 length is 15 residues. The germline CDR1 and CDR2 sequences are LGHNA and YSLEER. V shed 0 bases and J shed 3 bases, with 12 bases lying between them. The CDR3 DNA reads TGCGCCAGCAGCCAAGAGTCAGGGCAAGACTACGAGCAGTACTTC. This codes for CASSQESGQDYEQYF.

The chain employs TRBV19 and TRBJ1-1; the match to TRBD1 covers 8 bases. The CDR3 totals 15 residues. With V trimmed by 3 bases and J by 5 bases, 8 bases remained unmatched. The germline CDR1 and CDR2 sequences are LNHDA and SQIVND (reference sequence). DNA for the CDR3: TGTGCCAGTAGTATTGCATCTACAGGGGGAACTGAAGCTTTCTTT. Translating gives CASSIASTGGTEAFF.

The chain employs TRBV4-3 and TRBJ2-2; D not resolved. The CDR3 is made up of 15 amino acids. Germline-derived CDR1 and CDR2 are LGHNA and YSLEER. With 0 bases removed from V and 4 bases from J, the gap between germline ends came to 9 bases. The CDR3 protein is CASSQDVRVTGELFF. For the CDR3, the DNA is TGCGCCAGCAGCCAAGATGTTCGGGTCACCGGGGAGCTGTTTTTT.

This sequence joins TRBV18 and TRBJ1-4, with 8 bases fitting TRBD1. The CDR3 totals 16 residues. Germline V gene sequence: CDR1 KGHSH, CDR2 LQKENI. The V segment lost 1 base and the J segment 8 bases; nucleotides outside the gene matches: 9. The CDR3 coding sequence is TGTGCCAGCTCACCACGGTCCTCAGGGGGCGCGGAAAAACTGTTTTTT. Its protein product is CASSPRSSGGAEKLFF.

The genes are TRBV30 and TRBJ1-1; D may be TRBD1 (5 bases). The CDR3 spans 15 residues. Germline CDR1 is GTSNPN and CDR2 is SVGIG (reference sequence). V dropped 0 bases and J dropped 5 bases, with 16 bases sitting between them. The CDR3 DNA follows: TGTGCCTGGAGTGTACTTGGAGGGGACCAAACTGAAGCTTTCTTT. Amino acid sequence: CAWSVLGGDQTEAFF.

A note on this clone: The sample has other DNA sequences that encode this CDR3 too. V is TRBV4-1 and J is TRBJ2-7, with a tentative D call TRBD2 (6 bases). CDR1 is MGHRA, CDR2 YSYEKL, per germline. CDR3 length: 14 residues. Trimming left V 0 bases short and J 4 bases short, with 10 bases between. CDR3 amino acids: CASSQEAGPYEQYF. As DNA, the CDR3 is TGCGCCAGCAGCCAAGAAGCGGGCCCTTACGAGCAGTACTTC.

The chain joins TRBV20-1 to TRBJ1-1, with D unresolved. This CDR3 region has 11 residues. Germline V CDR1 and CDR2: DFQATT, SNEGSKA (reference sequence). Trimming left V 8 bases short and J 5 bases short, with 12 bases between. CDR3 DNA: TGCAGTCCCGCGGAGGCGACTGAAGCTTTCTTT. Translated: CSPAEATEAFF.

This rearrangement joins TRBV3-1 (or the pseudogene TRBV3-2) to TRBJ2-6; D uncertain. Trimming took off 7 bases at V and 4 bases at J, with 8 bases between the two ends. This CDR3 contains 13 residues. CDR1 LGHDT and CDR2 YNNKEL come from the germline V gene (reference sequence). CDR3 DNA: TGTGCCAGCACGAGCTCCGGGGCCAACGTCCTGACTTTC. Translated: CASTSSGANVLTF.

This chain links TRBV28 with TRBJ1-2, with a possible D match to TRBD1 (5 bases). From germline, CDR1 is MDHEN and CDR2 SYDVKM. Between the trimmed V and J ends, which lost 2 bases and 6 bases, there was a span of 10 bases. The CDR3 has 13 amino acids. CDR3 nucleotides: TGTGCCAGCAGTTTAAGGGGTAGGAATGGCTACACCTTC. This codes for CASSLRGRNGYTF.

The chain employs TRBV19 and TRBJ2-5, with a tentative D call TRBD2 (5 bases). CDR1 and CDR2 (germline): LNHDA, SQIVND (reference sequence). The CDR3 has 13 amino acids. Trimming took off 3 bases at V and 5 bases at J, with 10 bases between the two ends. CDR3 nucleotides: TGTGCCAGTAGTATCGAGGGTGGGGAGACCCAGTACTTC. Residues: CASSIEGGETQYF.